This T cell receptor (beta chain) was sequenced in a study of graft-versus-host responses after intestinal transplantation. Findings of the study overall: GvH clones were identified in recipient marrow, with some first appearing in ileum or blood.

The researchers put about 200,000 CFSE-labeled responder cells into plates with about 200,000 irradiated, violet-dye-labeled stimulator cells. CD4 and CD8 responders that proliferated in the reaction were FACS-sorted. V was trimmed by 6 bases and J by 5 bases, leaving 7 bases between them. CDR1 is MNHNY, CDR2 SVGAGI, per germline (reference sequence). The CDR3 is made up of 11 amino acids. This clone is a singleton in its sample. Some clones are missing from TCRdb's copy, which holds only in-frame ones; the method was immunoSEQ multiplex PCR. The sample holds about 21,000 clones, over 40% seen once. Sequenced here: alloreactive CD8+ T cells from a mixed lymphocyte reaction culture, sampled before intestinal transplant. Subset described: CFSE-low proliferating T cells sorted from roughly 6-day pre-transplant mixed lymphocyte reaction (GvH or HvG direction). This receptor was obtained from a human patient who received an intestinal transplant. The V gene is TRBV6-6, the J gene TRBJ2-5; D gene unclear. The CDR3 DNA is TGTGCCAGCAGACTCGAGGAGACCCAGTACTTC. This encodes CASRLEETQYF.